These 14 T cell receptor beta chains came from one sample sequenced in a study of blood T cells in healthy people across ages. Sample-barcoded 5' priming and a J-beta primer mix drove a second PCR of about 7 to 12 cycles. TCRdb reprocessed the 5' RACE reads via MiXCR and lists one record per CDR3 protein. The data contain about 1,800,000 distinct CDR3 sequences, over 25% of them singletons. Sequenced input: blood. Every receptor here comes from a woman in her twenties or thirties in good health.

This chain links TRBV10-3 with TRBJ2-3; TRBD2 agrees at 8 bases. The length of the CDR3 is 14 residues. Per germline, CDR1 ENHRY and CDR2 SYGVKD. The J segment lost 3 bases and the V segment lost 10 bases, leaving 9 bases of the junction unmatched. CDR3 amino acids: CATGEAGVTDTQYF. Written as DNA, the CDR3 is TGTGCCACGGGTGAAGCGGGGGTGACAGATACGCAGTATTTT.

The chain links TRBV9 to TRBJ2-3; D is uncertain. The V and J ends lost 6 bases and 2 bases respectively, with 13 bases between them. The germline V gene has CDR1 SGDLS and CDR2 YYNGEE. The CDR3 is 14 residues long. CDR3 sequence: CASTEGRATDTQYF. The CDR3 DNA sequence: TGTGCCAGCACCGAAGGTAGGGCCACAGATACGCAGTATTTT. Supplemented by reference TRBV9 and TRBJ2-3, the full variable domain reads DSGVTQTPKHLITATGQRVTLRCSPRSGDLSVYWYQQSLDQGLQFLIQYYNGEERAKGNILERFSAQQFPDLHSELNLSSLELGDSALYFCASTEGRATDTQYFGPGTRLTVL.

This clonotype was found many times. The rearrangement joins TRBV10-3 to TRBJ2-7, with D perhaps TRBD2 (5 bases). The V end lost 4 bases, the J end lost 2 bases, and 6 bases lay between the germline ends. The CDR3 runs 12 residues. In germline, CDR1 is ENHRY, CDR2 SYGVKD. The CDR3 protein is CAISAGTYEQYF. For the CDR3, the DNA is TGTGCCATCAGTGCGGGGACCTACGAGCAGTACTTC.

The chain joins TRBV6-1 to TRBJ1-1; 8 positions agree with TRBD1. Germline-derived CDR1 and CDR2 are MNHNS and SASEGT. The CDR3 runs 13 residues. V gave up 6 bases and J gave up 5 bases; unmatched junction bases: 5. CDR3 region: CASRDDRGTEAFF. In DNA form, the CDR3 reads TGTGCCAGCAGGGACGACAGGGGAACTGAAGCTTTCTTT.

V is TRBV5-1 and J is TRBJ2-7; TRBD1 aligns across 8 bases. The CDR3 is 15 amino acids. With 4 bases clipped from V and 5 bases from J, the junction kept 11 bases outside the gene matches. The germline gives CDR1 SGHRS, CDR2 YFSETQ. CDR3 loop: CASSPAPGQEDEQYF. CDR3 nucleotides: TGCGCCAGCAGCCCCGCACCGGGACAGGAGGACGAGCAGTACTTC.

In this sample, this clonotype turned up many times. This sequence joins TRBV15 and TRBJ2-4, with D perhaps matching TRBD2 (6 bases). With 10 bases removed from V and 8 bases from J, the gap between germline ends came to 12 bases. Germline V gene data show CDR1 as LNHNV and CDR2 as YYDKDF (reference sequence). The CDR3 totals 11 residues. CDR3 sequence: CAIGRRDIQYF. The CDR3 coding sequence is TGTGCCATCGGAAGGAGGGACATTCAGTACTTC.

Notes on this clonotype: A much larger clone lies a single base off, so this may be a read error. The rearrangement links TRBV20-1 to TRBJ2-5; 7 nucleotides align to TRBD2. The end of the DNA aligns better with TRBJ2-1, so the J call may be wrong. Per the germline V gene, CDR1 is DFQATT and CDR2 is SNEGSKA (reference sequence). This CDR3 spans 15 amino acids. CDR3 sequence: CSARPRGGNQETQFF. CDR3 DNA sequence: TGCAGTGCTAGACCTAGGGGAGGGAACCAAGAGACCCAGTTCTTC.

The chain couples TRBV11-1 to TRBJ2-1, with TRBD1 identical over 8 bases. This CDR3 has 18 residues. V gave up 4 bases and J gave up 3 bases; unmatched junction bases: 14. The germline CDR1 and CDR2 sequences are SGHAT and FQDESV (reference sequence). CDR3 in DNA: TGTGCCAGCAGCTCCCCGCTCGGGGACAGGAAAGGCTACAATGAGCAGTTCTTC. It yields the protein CASSSPLGDRKGYNEQFF. Variable domain in full (rest from reference TRBV11-1 and TRBJ2-1): EAEVAQSPRYKITEKSQAVAFWCDPISGHATLYWYRQILGQGPELLVQFQDESVVDDSQLPKDRFSAERLKGVDSTLKIQPAELGDSAMYLCASSSPLGDRKGYNEQFFGPGTRLTVL.

The chain has TRBV4-2 and TRBJ2-5; no clear D. Germline CDR1 LGHNA, CDR2 YNFKEQ. Trimming left V 4 bases short and J 4 bases short, with 19 bases between. The CDR3 extends over 16 amino acids. CDR3 DNA: TGTGCCAGCAGCCGTGCAGCCGAGAGAGTACGAGAGACCCAGTACTTC. This gives the protein CASSRAAERVRETQYF.

The count of this clonotype is one. A read error may account for a junction end that differs from germline. The V call is TRBV3-1, the J call TRBJ2-1; no firm D call. The CDR3 sequence is 16 residues long. Per the germline V gene, CDR1 is LGHDT and CDR2 is YNNKEL (reference sequence). CDR3 sequence reads: CASNQDAVSSYNEQFF. CDR3 nucleotide sequence: TGTGCCAGCAACCAAGACGCAGTCAGCTCCTACAATGAGCAGTTCTTC.

This clonotype was observed a handful of times. The chain combines TRBV6-5 with TRBJ2-5, with D possibly TRBD2 on 5 matching bases. Trimming shortened V by 5 bases and J by 0 bases, and 13 bases separated the two germline ends. Germline CDR1 MNHEY, CDR2 SVGAGI. The CDR3 length is 15 residues. CDR3 DNA sequence: TGTGCCAGCAGTCTACCATCCGGGGACCAAGAGACCCAGTACTTC. Its translation is CASSLPSGDQETQYF.

This clonotype was seen only a few times. The rearrangement links TRBV2 to TRBJ2-1; a weak D match, TRBD2 (5 bases). CDR3 size: 15 residues. The germline V gene encodes CDR1 SNHLY and CDR2 FYNNEI. Trimming pared 7 bases from V and 5 bases from J, leaving 18 bases between. The CDR3 DNA is TGTGCCAGCAAATCAAGAGGGAATCAGAACAATGAGCAGTTCTTC. This translates into CASKSRGNQNNEQFF.

This clonotype has ten or more counts. V gene TRBV20-1 combines with J gene TRBJ1-6, with 10 bases lining up with TRBD1. The germline V gene has CDR1 DFQATT and CDR2 SNEGSKA (reference sequence). The CDR3 has 14 amino acids. V lost 6 bases to trimming and J lost 6 bases; unmatched junction nucleotides: 5. The CDR3 region is CSAPRTGGNSPLHF. The CDR3 DNA sequence: TGCAGTGCGCCTCGGACAGGGGGTAATTCACCCCTCCACTTT.

Turning to this clonotype: A much bigger clone sits one base away, suggesting this may be a read error. The CDR3 loop reads CASSRTGSEGGTQYF. For the CDR3, the DNA is TGTGCCAGCAGTCGGACAGGGTCGGAGGGGGGGACCCAGTACTTC. V and J are TRBV12-3 or TRBV12-4 and TRBJ2-5; 8 positions match TRBD1. The CDR3 has 15 residues. Trimming at V came to 5 bases and at J to 7 bases, leaving 12 bases not matched to a gene.